The next 7 T cell receptor beta chains were all read from a single sample in a study of radiotherapy plus CTLA-4 blockade in lung cancer. The table came from immunoSEQ multiplex PCR; TCRdb's copy has only in-frame clones and leaves some out. Among 100,000 to 150,000 clones listed, around 89% were seen once. The input for sequencing was peripheral blood, taken from a patient treated with radiotherapy plus ipilimumab. All receptors come from a human donor with non-small cell lung cancer that progressed on radiotherapy plus ipilimumab.

This CDR3 reads CATPSTEAFF. The CDR3 DNA sequence: TGTGCCACCCCTTCGACTGAAGCTTTCTTT. V and J are TRBV27 and TRBJ1-1; no clear D. The V gene lost 10 bases and the J gene lost 5 bases, with 8 bases spanning the gap. Germline assignment: CDR1 MNHEY and CDR2 SMNVEV (reference sequence). This CDR3 contains 10 residues.

Turning to this clone: This sample includes further DNA sequences coding for the same CDR3. V usage is TRBV5-1 and J usage is TRBJ1-2; 7 bases are a match to TRBD1. Trimming at V came to 0 bases and at J to 7 bases, leaving 3 bases not matched to a gene. CDR1 and CDR2 from the germline V gene are SGHRS and YFSETQ. This CDR3 contains 13 residues. In DNA form, the CDR3 reads TGCGCCAGCAGCTTGGGACAGGGTGGTGGCTACACCTTC. It translates to CASSLGQGGGYTF.

The V and J genes are TRBV4-3 and TRBJ2-7; D may be TRBD1 (6 bases). Germline lookup yields CDR1 LGHNA and CDR2 YSLEER. CDR3 length: 14 residues. Trimming removed 3 bases at V and 7 bases at J, with 16 bases between. CDR3: CASSHTGPGAEQYF. Here the CDR3 DNA reads TGCGCCAGCAGCCATACCGGTCCAGGGGCTGAGCAGTACTTC.

The chain links TRBV29-1 to TRBJ1-5, with 11 bases matching TRBD1. V shed 6 bases and J 6 bases; nucleotides not matched to a gene: 7. The germline V gene encodes CDR1 SQVTM and CDR2 ANQGSEA. The CDR3 has 14 residues. CDR3 sequence reads: CSVATGTGGQPQHF. The CDR3, as DNA: TGCAGCGTAGCAACCGGGACAGGGGGTCAGCCCCAGCATTTT.

The chain couples TRBV27 to TRBJ2-7, with unresolved D. The CDR3 extends over 12 amino acids. V lost 3 bases to trimming and J lost 3 bases, with 6 bases between them. Germline V gene lookup returns CDR1 MNHEY and CDR2 SMNVEV (reference sequence). This CDR3 reads CASSFRLYEQYF. The CDR3 nucleotides are TGTGCCAGCAGTTTTAGGCTCTACGAGCAGTACTTC.

The chain joins TRBV27 to TRBJ1-2; 7 bases map to TRBD1. The CDR3 contains 14 residues. CDR1 MNHEY and CDR2 SMNVEV come from the germline V gene (reference sequence). Trimming at V came to 3 bases and at J to 2 bases, leaving 3 bases not matched to a gene. The CDR3 is CASSLGRGNYGYTF. The DNA for the CDR3 is TGTGCCAGCAGTTTGGGCAGGGGGAACTATGGCTACACCTTC.

The rearrangement uses TRBV6-1 and TRBJ1-5; 8 bases fit TRBD1. V trimming: 4 bases; J trimming: 3 bases; junction bases outside the gene matches: 5. This CDR3 is built from 15 residues. Germline lookup yields CDR1 MNHNS and CDR2 SASEGT. CDR3 loop: CASSGAGGFNQPQHF. The CDR3 DNA sequence: TGTGCCAGCAGTGGGGCAGGGGGCTTCAATCAGCCCCAGCATTTT.